Sequencing of this TCR beta chain was carried out in a study of cytomegalovirus exposure and HLA in healthy donors. About this clone: Its antigen is not known.

Nominally healthy donors provided the samples, though records likely missed some immune exposures. The PCR had 60 Vbeta and 13 Jbeta primers. Source study methods: Later, an analysis found 75 million to 100 million unique TCR beta chains, and 8.5 million to 12 million of these were shared. Only in-frame clones appear in the TCRdb table, and some are missing; sequencing was by immunoSEQ multiplex PCR. V and J calls and clone size come straight from that table; D and trimming were deduced from the DNA. The repertoire holds over 80,000 clones, with around three quarters as singletons. Study-wide points: With high specificity and sensitivity, the classifier reportedly diagnosed cytomegalovirus status.

The junction had 9 bases not matched to a gene; V was cut back by 4 bases and J by 0 bases. The CDR3 consists of 15 residues. From germline, CDR1 is SQVTM and CDR2 ANQGSEA. This TCR derives from a man aged 60 to 69 in good health and CMV-seropositive. This chain uses TRBV29-1 with TRBJ2-7; TRBD1 matches at 7 bases. The sequenced sample was PBMCs. CDR3 amino acids: CSVVEGALGSYEQYF. The CDR3 DNA follows: TGCAGCGTTGTTGAGGGGGCGCTGGGCTCCTACGAGCAGTACTTC.